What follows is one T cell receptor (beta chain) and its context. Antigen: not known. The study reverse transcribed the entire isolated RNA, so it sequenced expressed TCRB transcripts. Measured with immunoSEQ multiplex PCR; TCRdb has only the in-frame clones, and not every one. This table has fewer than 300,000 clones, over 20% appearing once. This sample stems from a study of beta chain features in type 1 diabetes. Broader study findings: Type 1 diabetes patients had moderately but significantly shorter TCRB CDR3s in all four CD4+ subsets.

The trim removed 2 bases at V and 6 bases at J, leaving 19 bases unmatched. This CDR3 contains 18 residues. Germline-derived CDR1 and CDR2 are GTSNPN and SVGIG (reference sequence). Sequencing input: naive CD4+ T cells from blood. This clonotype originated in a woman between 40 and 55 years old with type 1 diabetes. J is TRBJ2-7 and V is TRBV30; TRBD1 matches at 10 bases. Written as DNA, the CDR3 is TGTGCCTGGAGTCCCGGGACAGGGGTTGTGAGTATTGTTAGCGAGCAGTACTTC. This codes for CAWSPGTGVVSIVSEQYF.